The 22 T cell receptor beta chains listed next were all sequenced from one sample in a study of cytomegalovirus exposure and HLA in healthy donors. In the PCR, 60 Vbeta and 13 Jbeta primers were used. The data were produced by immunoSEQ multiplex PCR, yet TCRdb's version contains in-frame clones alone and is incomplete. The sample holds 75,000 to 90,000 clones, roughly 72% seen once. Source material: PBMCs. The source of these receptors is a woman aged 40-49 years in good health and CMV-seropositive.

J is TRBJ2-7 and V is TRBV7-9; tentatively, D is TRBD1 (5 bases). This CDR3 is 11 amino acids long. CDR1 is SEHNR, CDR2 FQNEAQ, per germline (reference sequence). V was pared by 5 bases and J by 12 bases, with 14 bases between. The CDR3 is CASSRQGNPYF. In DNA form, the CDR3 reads TGTGCCAGCAGCAGGCAGGGAAACCCGTACTTC.

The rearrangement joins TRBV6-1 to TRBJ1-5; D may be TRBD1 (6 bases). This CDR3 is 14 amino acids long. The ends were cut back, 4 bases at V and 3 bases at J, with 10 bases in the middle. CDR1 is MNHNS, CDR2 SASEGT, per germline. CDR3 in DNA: TGTGCCAGCAGTGTATGGACAGTCAATCAGCCCCAGCATTTT. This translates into CASSVWTVNQPQHF.

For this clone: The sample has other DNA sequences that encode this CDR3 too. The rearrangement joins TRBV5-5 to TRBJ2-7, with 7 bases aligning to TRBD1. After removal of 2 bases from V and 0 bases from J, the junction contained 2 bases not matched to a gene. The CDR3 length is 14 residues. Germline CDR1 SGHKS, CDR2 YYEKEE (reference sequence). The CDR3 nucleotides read TGTGCCAGCAGCTTTGCAGGGGGCTCCTACGAGCAGTACTTC. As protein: CASSFAGGSYEQYF.

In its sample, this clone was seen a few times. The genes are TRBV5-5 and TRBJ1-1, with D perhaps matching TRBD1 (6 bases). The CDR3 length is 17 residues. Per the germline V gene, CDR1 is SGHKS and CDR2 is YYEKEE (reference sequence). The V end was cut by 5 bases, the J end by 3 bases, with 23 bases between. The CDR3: CASRLQGIRDLDTEAFF. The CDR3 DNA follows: TGTGCCAGCAGATTGCAGGGGATTAGGGATTTGGACACTGAAGCTTTCTTT.

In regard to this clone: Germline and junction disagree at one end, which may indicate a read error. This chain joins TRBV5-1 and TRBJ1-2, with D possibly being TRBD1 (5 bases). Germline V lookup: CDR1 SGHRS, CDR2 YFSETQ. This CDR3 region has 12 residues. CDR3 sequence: CASSLEDNLYPF. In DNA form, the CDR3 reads TGCGCCAGCAGCTTGGAGGACAATCTTTACCCCTTC.

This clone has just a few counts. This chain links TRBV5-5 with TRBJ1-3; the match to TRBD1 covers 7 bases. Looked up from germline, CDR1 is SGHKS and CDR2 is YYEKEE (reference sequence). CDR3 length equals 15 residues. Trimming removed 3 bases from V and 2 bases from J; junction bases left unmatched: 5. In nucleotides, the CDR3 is TGTGCCAGCAGCTCGGACAGGATCCCTGGAAACACCATATATTTT. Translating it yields CASSSDRIPGNTIYF.

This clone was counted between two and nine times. The chain's CDR3 is CASSLQQGEQPQHF. The DNA of the CDR3 is TGTGCCAGCAGTTTGCAACAGGGAGAACAGCCCCAGCATTTT. The chain joins TRBV6-5 to TRBJ1-5; tentative D call: TRBD1 (6 bases). From germline, CDR1 is MNHEY and CDR2 SVGAGI. CDR3 length: 14 residues. V lost 4 bases and J lost 7, with 14 bases in between.

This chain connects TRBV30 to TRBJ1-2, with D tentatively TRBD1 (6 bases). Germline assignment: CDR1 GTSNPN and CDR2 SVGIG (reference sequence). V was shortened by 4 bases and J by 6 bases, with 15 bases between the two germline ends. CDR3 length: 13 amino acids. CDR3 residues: CAWTRGGENGYTF. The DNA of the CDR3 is TGTGCCTGGACGCGAGGGGGAGAAAATGGCTACACCTTC.

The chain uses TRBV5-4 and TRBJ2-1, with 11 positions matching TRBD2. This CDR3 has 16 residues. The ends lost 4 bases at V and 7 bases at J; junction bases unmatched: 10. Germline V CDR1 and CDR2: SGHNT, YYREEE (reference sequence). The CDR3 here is CASSTELAGVGNEQFF. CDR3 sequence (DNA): TGTGCCAGCAGCACGGAACTAGCGGGAGTTGGGAATGAGCAGTTCTTC.

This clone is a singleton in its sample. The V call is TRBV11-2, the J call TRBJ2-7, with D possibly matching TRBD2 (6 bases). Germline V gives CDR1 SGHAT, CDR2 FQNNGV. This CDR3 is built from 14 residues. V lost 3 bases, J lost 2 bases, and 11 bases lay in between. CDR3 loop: CASSLGAGTYEQYF. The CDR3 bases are TGTGCCAGCAGCTTGGGCGCGGGGACCTACGAGCAGTACTTC.

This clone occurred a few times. The CDR3 DNA follows: TGTGCCTGGACTGTCTTCGCCCGGGGGGAAGCTTTCTTT. Translation: CAWTVFARGEAFF. V and J are TRBV30 and TRBJ1-1; maybe TRBD1 (5 bases). Deletions cut 4 bases from V and 8 bases from J, with 17 bases between. Germline V gives CDR1 GTSNPN, CDR2 SVGIG (reference sequence). This CDR3 comprises 13 residues.

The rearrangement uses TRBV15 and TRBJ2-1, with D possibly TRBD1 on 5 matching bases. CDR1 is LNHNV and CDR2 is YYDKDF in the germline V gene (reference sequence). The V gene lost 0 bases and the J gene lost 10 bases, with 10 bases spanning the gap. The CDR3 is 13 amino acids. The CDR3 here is CATSRDRVREQFF. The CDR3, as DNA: TGTGCCACCAGCAGAGACAGGGTCCGCGAGCAGTTCTTC.

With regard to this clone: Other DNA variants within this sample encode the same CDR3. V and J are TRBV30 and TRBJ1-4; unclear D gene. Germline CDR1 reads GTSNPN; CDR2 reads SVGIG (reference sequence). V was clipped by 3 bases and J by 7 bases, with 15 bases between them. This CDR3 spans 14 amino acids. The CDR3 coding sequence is TGTGCCTGGAGCATAGCACAGCGGGGTGAAAAACTGTTTTTT. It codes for CAWSIAQRGEKLFF.

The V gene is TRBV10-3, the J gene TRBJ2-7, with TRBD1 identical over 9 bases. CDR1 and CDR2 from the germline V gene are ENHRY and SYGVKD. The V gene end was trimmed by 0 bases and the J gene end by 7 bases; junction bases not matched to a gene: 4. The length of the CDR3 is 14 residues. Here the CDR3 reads CAISESTGGWEQYF. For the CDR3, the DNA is TGTGCCATCAGTGAGTCGACAGGGGGTTGGGAGCAGTACTTC.

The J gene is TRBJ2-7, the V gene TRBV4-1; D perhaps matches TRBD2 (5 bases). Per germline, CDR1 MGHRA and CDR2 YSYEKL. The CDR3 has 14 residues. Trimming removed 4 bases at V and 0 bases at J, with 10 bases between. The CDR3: CASSLWRSSYEQYF. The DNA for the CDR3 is TGCGCCAGCAGCCTCTGGAGGAGCTCCTACGAGCAGTACTTC.

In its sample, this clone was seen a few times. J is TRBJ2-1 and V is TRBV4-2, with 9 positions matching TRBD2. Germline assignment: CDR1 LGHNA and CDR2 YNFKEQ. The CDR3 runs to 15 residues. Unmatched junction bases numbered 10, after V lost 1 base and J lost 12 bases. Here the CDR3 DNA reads TGTGCCAGCAGCCAAGGGGCTAGCGGGACACAAGCGCAGTTCTTC. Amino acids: CASSQGASGTQAQFF.

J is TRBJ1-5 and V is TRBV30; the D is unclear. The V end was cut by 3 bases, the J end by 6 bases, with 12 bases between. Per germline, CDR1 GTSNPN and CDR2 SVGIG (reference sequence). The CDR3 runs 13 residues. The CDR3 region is CAWSPTAGQPQHF. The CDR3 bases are TGTGCCTGGAGCCCTACCGCGGGTCAGCCCCAGCATTTT.

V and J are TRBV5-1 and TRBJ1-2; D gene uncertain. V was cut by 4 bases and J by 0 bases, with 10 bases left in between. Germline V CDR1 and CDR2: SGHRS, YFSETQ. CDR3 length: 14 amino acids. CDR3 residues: CASSPGETNYGYTF. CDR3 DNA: TGCGCCAGCAGCCCCGGGGAAACTAACTATGGCTACACCTTC.

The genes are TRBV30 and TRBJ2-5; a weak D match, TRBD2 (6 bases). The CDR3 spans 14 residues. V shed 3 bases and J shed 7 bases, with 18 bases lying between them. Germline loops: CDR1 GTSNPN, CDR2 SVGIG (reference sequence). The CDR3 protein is CAWRREARRGTQYF. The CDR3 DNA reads TGTGCCTGGAGGAGGGAGGCACGACGGGGGACCCAGTACTTC.

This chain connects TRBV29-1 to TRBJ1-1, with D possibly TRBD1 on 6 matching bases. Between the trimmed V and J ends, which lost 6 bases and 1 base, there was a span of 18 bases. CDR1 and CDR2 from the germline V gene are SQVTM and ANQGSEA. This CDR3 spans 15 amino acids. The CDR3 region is CSVPNPGHRNTEAFF. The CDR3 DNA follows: TGCAGCGTCCCTAACCCGGGACACCGGAACACTGAAGCTTTCTTT.

The CDR3 region has the DNA TGTGCCAGCAGCTTAGTTCGGACTAGCGAGCAGTACTTC. This sequence encodes CASSLVRTSEQYF. The V and J genes are TRBV11-3 and TRBJ2-7; 7 bases agree with TRBD2. V was pared by 1 base and J by 6 bases, with 3 bases of the junction left unmatched. The CDR3 consists of 13 residues. The germline V gene encodes CDR1 SGHNT and CDR2 YENEEA.

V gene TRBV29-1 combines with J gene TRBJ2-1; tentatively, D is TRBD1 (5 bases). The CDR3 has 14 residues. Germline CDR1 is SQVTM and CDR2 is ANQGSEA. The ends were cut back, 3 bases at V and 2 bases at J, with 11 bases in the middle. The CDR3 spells CSVDRGWPYNEQFF. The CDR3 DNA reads TGCAGCGTTGATAGGGGATGGCCCTACAATGAGCAGTTCTTC.